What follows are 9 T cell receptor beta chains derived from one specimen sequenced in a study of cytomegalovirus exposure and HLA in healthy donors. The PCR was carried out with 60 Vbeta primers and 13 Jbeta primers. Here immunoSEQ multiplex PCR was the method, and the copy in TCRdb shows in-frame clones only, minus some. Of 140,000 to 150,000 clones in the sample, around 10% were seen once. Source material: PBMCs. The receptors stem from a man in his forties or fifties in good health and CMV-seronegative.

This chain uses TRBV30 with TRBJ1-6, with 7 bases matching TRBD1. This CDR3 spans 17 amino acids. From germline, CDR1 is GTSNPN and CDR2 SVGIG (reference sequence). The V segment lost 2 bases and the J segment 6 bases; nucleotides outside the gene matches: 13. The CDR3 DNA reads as TGTGCCTGGAGTAGCCCTTCTCAGGGGGGCCTTAATTCACCCCTCCACTTT. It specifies CAWSSPSQGGLNSPLHF.

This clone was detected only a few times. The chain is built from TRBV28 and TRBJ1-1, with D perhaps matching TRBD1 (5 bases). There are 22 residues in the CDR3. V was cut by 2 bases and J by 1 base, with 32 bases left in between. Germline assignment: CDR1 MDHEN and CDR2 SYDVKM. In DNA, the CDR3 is TGTGCCAGCAGTTTACCACCAGGGATACATAACGAAGGAGGGCGACCGAACACTGAAGCTTTCTTT. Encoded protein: CASSLPPGIHNEGGRPNTEAFF.

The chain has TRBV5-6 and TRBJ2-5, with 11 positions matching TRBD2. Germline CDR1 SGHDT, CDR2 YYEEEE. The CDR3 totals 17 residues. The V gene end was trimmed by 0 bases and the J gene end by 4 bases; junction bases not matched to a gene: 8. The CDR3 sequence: CASSLATLAGGPETQYF. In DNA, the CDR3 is TGTGCCAGCAGCTTGGCCACTCTAGCGGGGGGCCCAGAGACCCAGTACTTC.

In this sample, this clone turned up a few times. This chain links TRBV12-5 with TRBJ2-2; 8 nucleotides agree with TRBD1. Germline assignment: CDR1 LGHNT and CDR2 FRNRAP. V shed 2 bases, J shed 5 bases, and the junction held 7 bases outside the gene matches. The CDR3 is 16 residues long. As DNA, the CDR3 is TGTGCTAGTGGTTTGTACGGACAGGGCGTTACCGGGGAGCTGTTTTTT. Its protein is CASGLYGQGVTGELFF.

CDR3 in DNA: TGCAGTGTTTACGATGCGGAGGGCTACACCTTC. Its translation is CSVYDAEGYTF. This chain joins TRBV20-1 and TRBJ1-2; no clear D gene. The V end lost 7 bases, the J end lost 8 bases, and 14 bases lay between the germline ends. The germline gives CDR1 DFQATT, CDR2 SNEGSKA (reference sequence). The CDR3 runs to 11 residues.

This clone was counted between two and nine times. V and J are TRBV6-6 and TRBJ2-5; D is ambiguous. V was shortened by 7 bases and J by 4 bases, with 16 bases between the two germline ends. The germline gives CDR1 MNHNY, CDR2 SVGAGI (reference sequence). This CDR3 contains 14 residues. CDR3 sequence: CASNDPTVGETQYF. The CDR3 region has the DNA TGTGCCAGCAACGACCCCACAGTTGGAGAGACCCAGTACTTC.

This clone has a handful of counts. This CDR3 is CASRTHTMNTEAFF. The CDR3 DNA follows: TGTGCCAGTAGGACTCATACGATGAACACTGAAGCTTTCTTT. The rearrangement links TRBV19 to TRBJ1-1; D not resolved. Germline-derived CDR1 and CDR2 are LNHDA and SQIVND (reference sequence). This CDR3 is 14 amino acids long. The ends were cut back, 6 bases at V and 0 bases at J, with 11 bases in the middle. The full variable domain, in which reference TRBV19 and TRBJ1-1 provide the parts outside the CDR3, is DGGITQSPKYLFRKEGQNVTLSCEQNLNHDAMYWYRQDPGQGLRLIYYSQIVNDFQKGDIAEGYSVSREKKESFPLTVTSAQKNPTAFYLCASRTHTMNTEAFFGQGTRLTVV.

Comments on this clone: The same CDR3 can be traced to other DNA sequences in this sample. CDR3 sequence reads: CATSRDLENQPQHF. The DNA of the CDR3 is TGTGCCACCAGCAGAGATCTTGAGAATCAGCCCCAGCATTTT. The chain links TRBV15 to TRBJ1-5, with D hard to call. Germline V gives CDR1 LNHNV, CDR2 YYDKDF (reference sequence). The length of the CDR3 is 14 residues. The V gene lost 0 bases and the J gene lost 4 bases, with 7 bases spanning the gap.

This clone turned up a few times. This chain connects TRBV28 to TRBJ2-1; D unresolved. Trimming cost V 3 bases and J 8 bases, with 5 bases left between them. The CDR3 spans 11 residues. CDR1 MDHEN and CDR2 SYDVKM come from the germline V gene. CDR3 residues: CASSFNHEQFF. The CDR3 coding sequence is TGTGCCAGCAGTTTCAATCATGAGCAGTTCTTC.